These T cell receptor beta chains were read from a single sample in a study of blood T cells in healthy people across ages. Via MiXCR, TCRdb re-called the 5' RACE reads, giving one row per CDR3 protein. The sample has around 820,000 distinct CDR3 sequences; roughly 25% are singletons. The data were also submitted as part of a second study, on T cells of mothers and their children.

Sequencing input: blood. These receptor sequences come from a boy aged 5-17 years in good health. Each CDR3 is given without its conserved first and last residue. Fields, in order: V gene, J gene, CDR3 protein.

v_call: TRBV5-5; j_call: TRBJ2-7; cdr3_aa: ASSLKPGIPYEQY
v_call: TRBV20-1; j_call: TRBJ2-5; cdr3_aa: SASGGKKTQY
v_call: TRBV20-1; j_call: TRBJ1-2; cdr3_aa: SAPRGNYGYT
v_call: TRBV28; j_call: TRBJ2-3; cdr3_aa: ASSLFRGAGFTDTQY
v_call: TRBV19; j_call: TRBJ1-2; cdr3_aa: ASLDTRTGIGYT
v_call: TRBV7-4; j_call: TRBJ1-5; cdr3_aa: ASSLDGTGYTDLYSNQPQH
v_call: TRBV5-5; j_call: TRBJ2-3; cdr3_aa: ASSLLMGAGDTQY
v_call: TRBV9; j_call: TRBJ1-2; cdr3_aa: ASSFRDPGRYGYT
v_call: TRBV7-2; j_call: TRBJ1-2; cdr3_aa: ASSFHRVDYGYT
v_call: TRBV6-5; j_call: TRBJ2-1; cdr3_aa: ASSYGSSPGNEQF
v_call: TRBV7-8; j_call: TRBJ1-4; cdr3_aa: ASSPRLNLREKLF
v_call: TRBV28; j_call: TRBJ2-5; cdr3_aa: ASRSTGTRGTQY
v_call: TRBV11-2; j_call: TRBJ2-1; cdr3_aa: ASSLTETYNEQF
v_call: TRBV7-2; j_call: TRBJ2-6; cdr3_aa: ASRYGDRGALYSGANVLT
v_call: TRBV7-2; j_call: TRBJ1-4; cdr3_aa: ASSYPGRNEKLF
v_call: TRBV5-6; j_call: TRBJ2-1; cdr3_aa: ASSLMGGGLALSYNEQF
v_call: TRBV20-1; j_call: TRBJ2-5; cdr3_aa: SASGGLGETQY
v_call: TRBV20-1; j_call: TRBJ2-1; cdr3_aa: SARGGLANEQF
v_call: TRBV6-2/TRBV6-3; j_call: TRBJ2-7; cdr3_aa: ASSYLAELYEQY
v_call: TRBV7-9; j_call: TRBJ2-7; cdr3_aa: ASSPTSGGPGQY
v_call: TRBV9; j_call: TRBJ2-6; cdr3_aa: ASSPWTGGFSGANVLT
v_call: TRBV7-9; j_call: -; cdr3_aa: ASSSPGALSQF